Listed below are T cell receptor beta chains from one sample, sequenced in a study of blood T cell repertoires in COVID-19. Generated by immunoSEQ multiplex PCR, the TCRdb table keeps only in-frame clones and is missing some. Of over 250,000 clones listed, 88% are singletons. The sequenced material came from peripheral blood. These receptors were taken from a woman aged 30 to 39 with acute or convalescent COVID-19. Both conserved end residues are trimmed from each CDR3.

J gene,V gene,CDR3 protein
TRBJ2-3,TRBV11-2,ASSLNGGRITDTQY
TRBJ1-1,TRBV15,ATSSLWQGNTEAF
TRBJ1-4,TRBV29-1,SVTTKLYNEKLF
TRBJ1-2,TRBV7-9,ASSPKGPNYGYT
TRBJ2-7,TRBV6-5,ASSLQGKGDEQY
TRBJ1-2,TRBV27,ASSGGQGTSPST
TRBJ2-7,TRBV5-6,ASSFILGYEQY
TRBJ1-2,TRBV28,ASSPWGSRGYGYT
TRBJ1-6,TRBV27,ASSLWVRQGPNSPLH
TRBJ1-1,TRBV9,ASSLTTGMNTEAF
TRBJ2-1,TRBV9,ASSEGGYNEQF
TRBJ2-3,TRBV10-2,ASVGWREGGTDTQY
TRBJ1-6,TRBV21-1,ASSKLGAFNSPLH
TRBJ2-1,TRBV7-9,ASSLDLAGVIYNEQF